These 30 T cell receptor beta chains originate from one sample sequenced in a study of early T cells in non-severe SARS-CoV-2 infection (dated by TCRdb to the early 2020s). The method behind the library was 5' RACE. These reads were obtained on a NextSeq 500. Using fastp trimming at Q25 and MiXCR clonotype assembly, TCRdb reanalyzed the public sequencing data and kept in-frame beta chains. Each entry is one CDR3 protein sequence, shown with its most common DNA and genes. Recorded for this sample are over 30,000 distinct CDR3 sequences; approximately 7.1% of them occurred a single time. The ten most abundant clones make up about 13% of the sample. The source material was whole blood, sampled at baseline. These receptors all come from an adult who was a healthcare worker with PCR-confirmed SARS-CoV-2 infection or an uninfected control (not recorded which).

The J gene is TRBJ2-1, the V gene TRBV10-3; D gene ambiguous. V dropped 3 bases and J dropped 5 bases, with 8 bases sitting between them. Looked up from germline, CDR1 is ENHRY and CDR2 is SYGVKD. There are 13 residues in the CDR3. CDR3 sequence: CAISEYRNNEQFF. CDR3 coding DNA: TGTGCCATCAGTGAATATCGGAACAATGAGCAGTTCTTC.

In this sample, this clonotype turned up many times. The chain has TRBV29-1 and TRBJ2-1; 12 bases map to TRBD2. V shed 5 bases, J shed 7 bases, and the junction held 3 bases outside the gene matches. The CDR3 covers 13 residues. In germline, CDR1 is SQVTM, CDR2 ANQGSEA. CDR3 in amino acids: CSVTSGRWNEQFF. CDR3 coding DNA: TGCAGCGTTACTAGCGGGAGGTGGAATGAGCAGTTCTTC.

This clonotype occurred a few times. The chain is built from TRBV15 and TRBJ2-1; perhaps TRBD2 as D (6 bases). Deletions cut 6 bases from V and 0 bases from J, with 15 bases between. CDR1 is LNHNV and CDR2 is YYDKDF in the germline V gene (reference sequence). CDR3 length: 16 amino acids. The CDR3 DNA follows: TGTGCCACCAGTCTTAGTAGGACTACCTCCTACAATGAGCAGTTCTTC. It specifies CATSLSRTTSYNEQFF. Complete variable domain (other parts from reference TRBV15 and TRBJ2-1): DAMVIQNPRYQVTQFGKPVTLSCSQTLNHNVMYWYQQKSSQAPKLLFHYYDKDFNNEADTPDNFQSRRPNTSFCFLDIRSPGLGDTAMYLCATSLSRTTSYNEQFFGPGTRLTVL.

This clonotype was observed many times. The chain couples TRBV5-1 to TRBJ2-5, with TRBD2 as a possible D gene (6 bases). Looked up from germline, CDR1 is SGHRS and CDR2 is YFSETQ. V was pared by 4 bases and J by 5 bases, with 21 bases between. CDR3 length equals 16 residues. The CDR3 DNA sequence: TGCGCCAGCAGCGTGTCGGTGGCAGGAGGGTCGGAGACCCAGTACTTC. Its translation is CASSVSVAGGSETQYF. The full variable domain, completed using reference TRBV5-1 and TRBJ2-5, is KAGVTQTPRYLIKTRGQQVTLSCSPISGHRSVSWYQQTPGQGLQFLFEYFSETQRNKGNFPGRFSGRQFSNSRSEMNVSTLELGDSALYLCASSVSVAGGSETQYFGPGTRLLVL.

This clonotype has ten or more counts. CDR3 sequence (DNA): TGTGCCAGCAGTTCGGCGGGACTAGCAGTGAATGAGCAGTTCTTC. This gives the protein CASSSAGLAVNEQFF. The rearrangement links TRBV27 to TRBJ2-1; 9 bases agree with TRBD2. Germline CDR1 reads MNHEY; CDR2 reads SMNVEV (reference sequence). The CDR3 contains 15 residues. Unmatched junction bases numbered 8, after V lost 4 bases and J lost 7 bases.

This clonotype has ten or more counts. The rearrangement uses TRBV18 and TRBJ2-7; no clear D. The germline V gene has CDR1 KGHSH and CDR2 LQKENI. The CDR3 totals 11 residues. V was cut by 5 bases and J by 7 bases, with 9 bases left in between. CDR3 sequence (DNA): TGTGCCAGCTCATCCTACGGGGAGCAGTACGTC. Amino acid sequence: CASSSYGEQYV.

This clonotype was seen more than once but under ten times. The chain joins TRBV29-1 to TRBJ2-3, with TRBD1 identical over 11 bases. CDR3 length: 13 residues. Germline-derived CDR1 and CDR2 are SQVTM and ANQGSEA. The V and J ends lost 6 bases and 7 bases, in that order; junction bases with no gene match: 6. CDR3 DNA sequence: TGCAGCGTCACTGGGACAGGGGGATATACGCAGTATTTT. This gives the protein CSVTGTGGYTQYF.

The chain links TRBV20-1 to TRBJ2-3; 11 nucleotides align to TRBD2. The CDR3 runs 15 residues. Germline values: CDR1 DFQATT, CDR2 SNEGSKA (reference sequence). V shed 4 bases and J 3 bases; nucleotides not matched to a gene: 6. The CDR3 DNA reads TGCAGTGCTATGCTAGCGGGAGGAGTAACAGATACGCAGTATTTT. Amino acid sequence: CSAMLAGGVTDTQYF.

This clonotype was detected many times. The chain couples TRBV11-2 to TRBJ1-3; D unclear. Germline V gene sequence: CDR1 SGHAT, CDR2 FQNNGV. Trimming removed 2 bases at V and 1 base at J, with 0 bases between. The CDR3 consists of 12 residues. This CDR3 is CASSLSGNTIYF. The CDR3 nucleotides are TGTGCCAGCAGCTTATCTGGAAACACCATATATTTT.

In this sample, this clonotype turned up many times. This rearrangement joins TRBV5-4 to TRBJ2-1; D possibly corresponds to TRBD1 (5 bases). The germline V gene encodes CDR1 SGHNT and CDR2 YYREEE (reference sequence). V lost 4 bases and J lost 10, with 15 bases in between. CDR3 length: 13 residues. The CDR3 sequence is CASSPRDSREQFF. CDR3 DNA: TGTGCCAGCAGCCCAAGAGACAGTAGGGAGCAGTTCTTC. The whole variable domain, filled in from reference TRBV5-4 and TRBJ2-1, reads ETGVTQSPTHLIKTRGQQVTLRCSSQSGHNTVSWYQQALGQGPQFIFQYYREEENGRGNFPPRFSGLQFPNYSSELNVNALELDDSALYLCASSPRDSREQFFGPGTRLTVL.

This clonotype appeared many times. This chain joins TRBV5-1 and TRBJ1-1; D is perhaps TRBD1 (6 bases). Per the germline V gene, CDR1 is SGHRS and CDR2 is YFSETQ. V dropped 5 bases and J dropped 0 bases, with 20 bases sitting between them. The length of the CDR3 is 17 residues. The CDR3 bases are TGCGCCAGCAGGAGAGGGGACACTGGGGTCATGAACACTGAAGCTTTCTTT. It encodes CASRRGDTGVMNTEAFF. Complete variable domain (other parts from reference TRBV5-1 and TRBJ1-1): KAGVTQTPRYLIKTRGQQVTLSCSPISGHRSVSWYQQTPGQGLQFLFEYFSETQRNKGNFPGRFSGRQFSNSRSEMNVSTLELGDSALYLCASRRGDTGVMNTEAFFGQGTRLTVV.

This chain links TRBV19 with TRBJ2-1; 8 bases agree with TRBD2. V lost 4 bases, J lost 8 bases, and 16 bases stayed unmatched. Germline CDR1 is LNHDA and CDR2 is SQIVND (reference sequence). The CDR3 consists of 17 residues. CDR3 residues: CASSTRQSGTRFHEQFF. As DNA, the CDR3 is TGTGCCAGTAGTACTCGACAGTCCGGGACTAGATTCCATGAGCAGTTCTTC.

On this clonotype: Just one base apart from a much larger clone, this may be a read error. This rearrangement joins TRBV20-1 to TRBJ2-7; D not resolved. Trimming shortened V by 3 bases and J by 5 bases, and 11 bases separated the two germline ends. From germline, CDR1 is DFQATT and CDR2 SNEGSKA (reference sequence). This CDR3 spans 12 amino acids. In DNA, the CDR3 is TGCAGTGCTAGCCGCAGGATGGACGAGCAGTACTTC. Its protein is CSASRRMDEQYF.

The rearrangement joins TRBV20-1 to TRBJ2-2, with TRBD2 identical over 12 bases. V trimming: 6 bases; J trimming: 2 bases; junction bases outside the gene matches: 4. Germline CDR1 is DFQATT and CDR2 is SNEGSKA (reference sequence). The CDR3 is made up of 15 amino acids. The CDR3 loop is CSAPSGRANTGELFF. For the CDR3, the DNA is TGCAGTGCCCCTAGCGGGAGGGCAAACACCGGGGAGCTGTTTTTT.

This clonotype was detected a few times. The chain joins TRBV20-1 to TRBJ2-1; TRBD2 agrees at 12 bases. V lost 1 base, J lost 9 bases, and 7 bases stayed unmatched. This CDR3 spans 15 amino acids. The V gene's germline CDR1 is DFQATT and CDR2 SNEGSKA (reference sequence). The CDR3 DNA sequence: TGCAGTGCTAGAGTGGGGCTAGCGGGAGGGCTTGAGCAGTTCTTC. Residues: CSARVGLAGGLEQFF.

The gene calls are TRBV5-1 and TRBJ2-5; 12 bases agree with TRBD2. The germline CDR1 and CDR2 sequences are SGHRS and YFSETQ. J was trimmed by 5 bases and V by 0 bases; bases with no gene match: 5. This CDR3 spans 16 amino acids. The CDR3 region has the DNA TGCGCCAGCAGCTTGGAGACTAGCGGGAGAGGGGAGACCCAGTACTTC. This gives the protein CASSLETSGRGETQYF. The full variable domain, in which reference TRBV5-1 and TRBJ2-5 provide the parts outside the CDR3, is KAGVTQTPRYLIKTRGQQVTLSCSPISGHRSVSWYQQTPGQGLQFLFEYFSETQRNKGNFPGRFSGRQFSNSRSEMNVSTLELGDSALYLCASSLETSGRGETQYFGPGTRLLVL.

The chain is built from TRBV30 and TRBJ1-2; no definite D call. This CDR3 has 14 amino acids. The V gene's germline CDR1 is GTSNPN and CDR2 SVGIG (reference sequence). The germline V and J ends were trimmed by 2 bases and 4 bases, with 14 bases remaining between them. CDR3 region: CAWSSPALIYGYTF. CDR3 coding DNA: TGTGCCTGGAGTAGTCCAGCCCTGATCTATGGCTACACCTTC.

The sample holds a few counts of this clonotype. This rearrangement joins TRBV2 to TRBJ2-4; D call uncertain. Trimming stripped 0 bases from V and 0 bases from J, with 12 bases between. Germline V CDR1 and CDR2: SNHLY, FYNNEI. The CDR3 spans 17 residues. In DNA form, the CDR3 reads TGTGCCAGCAGTGAAGCAGTATCCCTCGGAGCCAAAAACATTCAGTACTTC. Translated, it gives CASSEAVSLGAKNIQYF.

The V gene is TRBV29-1, the J gene TRBJ1-2, with D unresolved. V was pared by 3 bases and J by 3 bases, with 11 bases between. CDR1 SQVTM and CDR2 ANQGSEA come from the germline V gene. The CDR3 consists of 13 residues. Here the CDR3 reads CSVEGDSDYGYTF. CDR3 bases: TGCAGCGTTGAGGGAGATTCGGACTATGGCTACACCTTC.

This clonotype occurred many times. The genes are TRBV5-1 and TRBJ1-1; the D is unclear. The CDR3 extends over 13 amino acids. Trimming stripped 3 bases from V and 2 bases from J, with 8 bases between. The germline gives CDR1 SGHRS, CDR2 YFSETQ. The CDR3 loop reads CASSYSDNTEAFF. In nucleotides, the CDR3 is TGCGCCAGCAGCTACTCAGACAACACTGAAGCTTTCTTT. The variable domain in full, completed from reference TRBV5-1 and TRBJ1-1, reads KAGVTQTPRYLIKTRGQQVTLSCSPISGHRSVSWYQQTPGQGLQFLFEYFSETQRNKGNFPGRFSGRQFSNSRSEMNVSTLELGDSALYLCASSYSDNTEAFFGQGTRLTVV.

This clonotype appeared many times. This chain links TRBV19 with TRBJ1-5, with TRBD1 as a possible D gene (5 bases). Trimming stripped 8 bases from V and 4 bases from J, with 12 bases between. The length of the CDR3 is 13 residues. Germline CDR1 is LNHDA and CDR2 is SQIVND (reference sequence). CDR3 residues: CASSGMGNQPQHF. CDR3 coding DNA: TGTGCCAGTTCAGGGATGGGGAATCAGCCCCAGCATTTT.

The J gene is TRBJ2-5, the V gene TRBV7-9; 7 bases map to TRBD2. Per the germline V gene, CDR1 is SEHNR and CDR2 is FQNEAQ (reference sequence). This CDR3 spans 13 amino acids. The V segment lost 6 bases and the J segment 5 bases; nucleotides outside the gene matches: 6. The chain's CDR3 is CASSFAGGETQYF. DNA for the CDR3: TGTGCCAGCAGTTTCGCCGGGGGGGAGACCCAGTACTTC.

This clonotype was seen only a few times. The chain carries TRBV12-3 or TRBV12-4 and TRBJ2-2; either TRBD1 or TRBD2 may fit D (5 bases each). Trimming removed 6 bases from V and 6 bases from J, with 17 bases in between. This CDR3 has 15 residues. The chain's CDR3 is CASRPGSGTAGELFF. The CDR3 nucleotides are TGTGCCAGCAGGCCGGGGTCCGGGACGGCCGGGGAGCTGTTTTTT.

There are many counts of this clonotype. A much larger clone differs from this one at a single base, so this may be a read error. V usage is TRBV4-3 and J usage is TRBJ2-7, with D possibly matching TRBD2 (5 bases). Trimming removed 3 bases from V and 5 bases from J, with 23 bases in between. Germline V gene data show CDR1 as LGHNA and CDR2 as YSLEER. The CDR3 totals 17 residues. The chain's CDR3 is CASSQGASRRIVDEQYF. CDR3 DNA: TGCGCCAGCAGCCAGGGAGCTAGCCGGAGAATTGTAGACGAGCAGTACTTC.

This clonotype appeared a few times. The J gene is TRBJ2-1, the V gene TRBV13; TRBD2 agrees at 9 bases. This CDR3 spans 15 amino acids. After removal of 1 base from V and 4 bases from J, the junction contained 2 bases not matched to a gene. Per the germline V gene, CDR1 is PRHDT and CDR2 is FYEKMQ (reference sequence). CDR3 in DNA: TGTGCCAGCAGCTTAGTTGGACTAGCGTACAATGAGCAGTTCTTC. This gives the protein CASSLVGLAYNEQFF.

By frequency in the sample, this clonotype is medium-sized. J is TRBJ2-2 and V is TRBV5-6, with 8 nucleotides matching TRBD1. V was clipped by 2 bases and J by 0 bases; unmatched bases: 3. Germline V gene lookup returns CDR1 SGHDT and CDR2 YYEEEE. The CDR3 has 16 amino acids. Here the CDR3 reads CASSLGTGANTGELFF. The CDR3 DNA reads TGTGCCAGCAGCTTAGGGACAGGAGCGAACACCGGGGAGCTGTTTTTT.

This clonotype was found a few times. V and J are TRBV27 and TRBJ2-3; D is undetermined. Trimming shortened V by 2 bases and J by 3 bases, and 12 bases separated the two germline ends. The length of the CDR3 is 15 residues. The germline V gene encodes CDR1 MNHEY and CDR2 SMNVEV (reference sequence). CDR3 sequence (DNA): TGTGCCAGCAGTTTAAACCCGGGTGCTACAGATACGCAGTATTTT. Encoded protein: CASSLNPGATDTQYF.

This clonotype was detected many times. The V gene is TRBV5-1, the J gene TRBJ1-5; the D is unclear. This CDR3 has 13 amino acids. V was cut by 0 bases and J by 4 bases, with 5 bases left in between. Germline assignment: CDR1 SGHRS and CDR2 YFSETQ. CDR3 nucleotide sequence: TGCGCCAGCAGCTTGGAAGAAAATCAGCCCCAGCATTTT. Residues: CASSLEENQPQHF.

This clonotype has a handful of counts. The rearrangement links TRBV7-2 to TRBJ2-7; a possible D gene is TRBD2 (6 bases). The V and J ends lost 3 bases and 0 bases respectively, with 15 bases between them. This CDR3 comprises 16 residues. CDR1 and CDR2 (germline): SGHTA, FQGNSA. The CDR3 spells CASSFLGSGNSYEQYF. DNA for the CDR3: TGTGCCAGCAGCTTCCTGGGTAGCGGTAACTCCTACGAGCAGTACTTC.

This clonotype was recorded many times. The V gene is TRBV6-5, the J gene TRBJ2-7; maybe TRBD2 (6 bases). The V and J ends lost 8 bases and 5 bases respectively, with 16 bases between them. Germline-derived CDR1 and CDR2 are MNHEY and SVGAGI. The CDR3 runs to 13 residues. The CDR3 sequence is CASRRDVADEQYF. DNA of the CDR3: TGTGCCAGCCGTAGGGACGTAGCGGACGAGCAGTACTTC.